A single sample gave rise to the 8 T cell receptor beta chains below, sequenced in a study of shared clonotypes between healthy human individuals. Some clones are missing from TCRdb's copy, which holds only in-frame ones; the method was immunoSEQ multiplex PCR. The data hold millions of clones, with approximately 95% observed a single time. What was sequenced was naive CD4+ T cells sorted from blood. Sample subset: CD45RA+ positively selected. Receptors were obtained from a man aged 18 to 35 in good health.

As concerns this clone: The sample contains more than one DNA sequence encoding this CDR3. The rearrangement joins TRBV25-1 to TRBJ2-7, with D hard to call. The CDR3 sequence is 14 residues long. CDR1 and CDR2 from the germline V gene are MGHDK and SYGVNS. V was cut by 1 base and J by 2 bases, with 9 bases left in between. The CDR3 region has the DNA TGTGCCAGCAGTGAATCAGGCGGACCCTACGAGCAGTACTTC. This translates into CASSESGGPYEQYF.

In its sample, this clone was seen once. This chain uses TRBV18 with TRBJ2-5; TRBD2 might be the D (5 bases). Trimming stripped 6 bases from V and 0 bases from J, with 14 bases between. This CDR3 spans 15 amino acids. The germline V gene encodes CDR1 KGHSH and CDR2 LQKENI. CDR3 sequence: CASSPGPGNQETQYF. CDR3 sequence (DNA): TGTGCCAGCTCCCCTGGGCCGGGAAACCAAGAGACCCAGTACTTC.

The rearrangement links TRBV4-3 to TRBJ2-2, with no clear D. The CDR3 covers 16 residues. CDR1 is LGHNA, CDR2 YSLEER, per germline. V was shortened by 0 bases and J by 4 bases, with 12 bases between the two germline ends. As DNA, the CDR3 is TGCGCCAGCAGCCAAGAATGGGTGCCGGTCACCGGGGAGCTGTTTTTT. It translates to CASSQEWVPVTGELFF.

The rearrangement joins TRBV2 to TRBJ2-3; TRBD1 or TRBD2 may be the D gene (5 bases each). This CDR3 spans 15 amino acids. The germline gives CDR1 SNHLY, CDR2 FYNNEI. Trimming shortened V by 7 bases and J by 1 base, and 15 bases separated the two germline ends. The CDR3 DNA reads TGTGCCAGCACCTCGACGGGACGGGGCACAGATACGCAGTATTTT. It codes for CASTSTGRGTDTQYF.

This clone was counted a single time. Other nucleotide sequences from this sample produce the same CDR3. V and J are TRBV6-5 and TRBJ2-1, with no clear D. The CDR3 loop spans 13 amino acids. The germline gives CDR1 MNHEY, CDR2 SVGAGI. The ends were cut back, 0 bases at V and 4 bases at J, with 4 bases in the middle. CDR3 residues: CASSYSSYNEQFF. CDR3 DNA: TGTGCCAGCAGTTACTCCTCTTACAATGAGCAGTTCTTC.

The CDR3 loop is CASSLDGAPGYQKDGYTF. Here the CDR3 DNA reads TGTGCCAGCAGCTTAGACGGAGCCCCAGGATATCAGAAAGATGGCTACACCTTC. The V call is TRBV7-9, the J call TRBJ1-2; no clear D gene. V was cut by 1 base and J by 6 bases, with 24 bases left in between. The CDR3 runs 18 residues. Germline-derived CDR1 and CDR2 are SEHNR and FQNEAQ (reference sequence).

The V and J genes are TRBV4-1 and TRBJ2-1, with D maybe TRBD2 (5 bases). The V gene's germline CDR1 is MGHRA and CDR2 YSYEKL. This CDR3 spans 13 amino acids. V gave up 3 bases and J gave up 10 bases, with 13 bases separating them. CDR3 sequence reads: CASSQDSAWEQFF. The CDR3 DNA reads TGCGCCAGCAGCCAGGACTCCGCTTGGGAGCAGTTCTTC.

The chain combines TRBV10-2 with TRBJ1-6; D remains ambiguous. Germline values: CDR1 WSHSY, CDR2 SAAADI. The CDR3 is 17 residues long. Trimming left V 0 bases short and J 4 bases short, with 13 bases between. This CDR3 is CASSESASRTYNSPLHF. The CDR3 DNA follows: TGCGCCAGCAGTGAGTCGGCCAGCCGAACTTATAATTCACCCCTCCACTTT.